The subject of this entry is one T cell receptor (beta chain). Germline CDR1 SEHNR, CDR2 FQNEAQ (reference sequence). The CDR3 has 14 residues. V lost 2 bases and J 7 bases, leaving 12 bases between the germline ends. This entry belongs to a study of blood T cell repertoires in COVID-19. As for the study in general: Spain, Italy and the United States supplied samples that represented acute and convalescent COVID-19. The cDNA or gDNA used as material had been derived from T cells, B-cell-depleted T cells, or PBMCs.

In the original processing: Estimates of nucleated cell counts were drawn from the amplification of reference gene primers. TCRdb's table, derived via immunoSEQ multiplex PCR, lists solely in-frame clones and lacks some. V, J and clone size reflect that table, while D and trimming were determined from the DNA. The sample carries about 150,000 clones, 76% recorded once. This receptor was obtained from a man aged 55 to 69 with acute or convalescent COVID-19. The chain couples TRBV7-9 to TRBJ2-1; maybe TRBD1 (6 bases). Specimen: peripheral blood. The CDR3 DNA reads TGTGCCAGCAGCTTAAACACAGGGTTGAATGAGCAGTTCTTC. Its protein product is CASSLNTGLNEQFF.